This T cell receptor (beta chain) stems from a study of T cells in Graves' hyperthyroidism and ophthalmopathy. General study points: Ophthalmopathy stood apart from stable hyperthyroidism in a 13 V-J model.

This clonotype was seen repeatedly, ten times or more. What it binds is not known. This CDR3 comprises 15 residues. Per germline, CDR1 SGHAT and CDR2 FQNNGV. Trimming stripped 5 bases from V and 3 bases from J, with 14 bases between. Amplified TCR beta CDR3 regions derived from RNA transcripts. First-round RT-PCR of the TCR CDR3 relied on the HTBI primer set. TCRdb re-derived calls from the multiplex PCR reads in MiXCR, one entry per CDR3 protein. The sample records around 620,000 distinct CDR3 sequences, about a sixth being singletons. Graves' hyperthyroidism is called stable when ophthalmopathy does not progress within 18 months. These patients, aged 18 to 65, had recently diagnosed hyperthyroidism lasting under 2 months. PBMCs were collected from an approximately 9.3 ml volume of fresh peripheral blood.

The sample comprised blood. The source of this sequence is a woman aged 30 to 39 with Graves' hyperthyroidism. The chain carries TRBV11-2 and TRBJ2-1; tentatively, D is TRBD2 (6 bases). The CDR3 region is CASSLTSMYYNEQFF. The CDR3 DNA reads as TGTGCCAGCAGCCTCACTAGCATGTACTACAATGAGCAGTTCTTC.